These T cell receptor beta chains were read from a single sample in a study of cytomegalovirus exposure and HLA in healthy donors. Profiled with immunoSEQ multiplex PCR; TCRdb holds only in-frame clones, not every one. The sample has 150,000 to 200,000 clones; the top ten hold about 0.8%. Sequencing used PBMCs. All receptors derive from a woman between 18 and 30 years old in good health and CMV-seropositive. The CDR3 runs from the conserved cysteine through the conserved F or W. D genes are given only for firm matches.

cdr3_nt: TGTGCCAGCAGCCCGTACGGGACAGGGGCCCTCTCCTACGAGCAGTACTTC; cdr3_aa: CASSPYGTGALSYEQYF; v_call: TRBV7-9; j_call: TRBJ2-7; d_call: TRBD1
cdr3_nt: TGTGCCAGCAGCTTATCGACAGGCAGCAATCAGCCCCAGCATTTT; cdr3_aa: CASSLSTGSNQPQHF; v_call: TRBV7-2; j_call: TRBJ1-5; d_call: -
cdr3_nt: TGTGCCAGCAGCTTGGGGACCGGGAACACAGATACGCAGTATTTT; cdr3_aa: CASSLGTGNTDTQYF; v_call: TRBV5-8; j_call: TRBJ2-3; d_call: -
cdr3_nt: TGTGCCAGCAGTGTGGGCAGATTCTACGAGCAGTACTTC; cdr3_aa: CASSVGRFYEQYF; v_call: TRBV2; j_call: TRBJ2-7; d_call: -
cdr3_nt: TGTGCCAGCAGTCCCCCAGAGGCTGGCTACACCTTC; cdr3_aa: CASSPPEAGYTF; v_call: TRBV6-6; j_call: TRBJ1-2; d_call: -
cdr3_nt: TGTGCCAGCAGTTCGAACGGGGGGGGGCGTTCACCCCTCCACTTT; cdr3_aa: CASSSNGGGRSPLHF; v_call: TRBV6-5; j_call: TRBJ1-6; d_call: -
cdr3_nt: TGTGCCAGCAGTTCCCTGAGTGCGTTCTTTTCGCAGTATTTT; cdr3_aa: CASSSLSAFFSQYF; v_call: TRBV28; j_call: TRBJ2-3; d_call: -
cdr3_nt: TGTGCCAGCAGCTTAAACGGGATCCGGACCTACAATGAGCAGTTCTTC; cdr3_aa: CASSLNGIRTYNEQFF; v_call: TRBV13; j_call: TRBJ2-1; d_call: -
cdr3_nt: TGCGCCAGCAGCCAAGATTTCCTAGCAACCCATGAGCAGTTCTTC; cdr3_aa: CASSQDFLATHEQFF; v_call: TRBV4-1; j_call: TRBJ2-1; d_call: -
cdr3_nt: TGTGCCAGCAGTTTGACTAGCCACCTAAGCACAGATACGCAGTATTTT; cdr3_aa: CASSLTSHLSTDTQYF; v_call: TRBV28; j_call: TRBJ2-3; d_call: TRBD2
cdr3_nt: TGCAGCGCTCTCCCGTGGGACAGGGAGGACGAGCAGTACTTC; cdr3_aa: CSALPWDREDEQYF; v_call: TRBV29-1; j_call: TRBJ2-7; d_call: TRBD1
cdr3_nt: TGCGCCAGCAGCATTCGGGCACAGGGAGACGAGCAGTACTTC; cdr3_aa: CASSIRAQGDEQYF; v_call: TRBV5-1; j_call: TRBJ2-7; d_call: -
cdr3_nt: TGTGCCAGCAGCTTAGGCGTCGGGACACCAGCCTACGAGCAGTACTTC; cdr3_aa: CASSLGVGTPAYEQYF; v_call: TRBV7-9; j_call: TRBJ2-7; d_call: -
cdr3_nt: TGCGCCAGCAGCCAAGAGGGACAGGGGCGGGGGGAGCTGTTTTTT; cdr3_aa: CASSQEGQGRGELFF; v_call: TRBV4-3; j_call: TRBJ2-2; d_call: TRBD1
cdr3_nt: TGCGCCAGCAGTGAGTCTTTGTCGTCGCTATTGGACACCATATATTTT; cdr3_aa: CASSESLSSLLDTIYF; v_call: TRBV10-1; j_call: TRBJ1-3; d_call: -
cdr3_nt: TGTGCCAGCAGCTTAATGGCAGGGACCTACGAGCAGTACTTC; cdr3_aa: CASSLMAGTYEQYF; v_call: TRBV11-3; j_call: TRBJ2-7; d_call: -
cdr3_nt: TGTGCCAGCAGCGCCCGGTGGGGGGATCAAGAGACCCAGTACTTC; cdr3_aa: CASSARWGDQETQYF; v_call: TRBV4-2; j_call: TRBJ2-5; d_call: -
cdr3_nt: TGTGCCAGCAGTTTCCCAGGGAGGACTGAAGCTTTCTTT; cdr3_aa: CASSFPGRTEAFF; v_call: TRBV27; j_call: TRBJ1-1; d_call: -
cdr3_nt: TGTGCTAGTGGCTACTCCGACAGGGACTATGGCTACACCTTC; cdr3_aa: CASGYSDRDYGYTF; v_call: TRBV12-5; j_call: TRBJ1-2; d_call: TRBD1
cdr3_nt: TGTGCCAGCAGCGCACAGGGAACCCTCTCTGGAAACACCATATATTTT; cdr3_aa: CASSAQGTLSGNTIYF; v_call: TRBV2; j_call: TRBJ1-3; d_call: -
cdr3_nt: TGCGCCAGCAGCCAAGGGGACAGCCGAACGACTGCAGGAAACACCATATATTTT; cdr3_aa: CASSQGDSRTTAGNTIYF; v_call: TRBV4-1; j_call: TRBJ1-3; d_call: TRBD1
cdr3_nt: TGTGCCTGGACCCCCGGGGGGCCGGGCGAGCAGTACTTC; cdr3_aa: CAWTPGGPGEQYF; v_call: TRBV30; j_call: TRBJ2-7; d_call: -
cdr3_nt: TGCGCCAGCAGCCCCCTCGGTGCGAACACTGAAGCTTTCTTT; cdr3_aa: CASSPLGANTEAFF; v_call: TRBV5-1; j_call: TRBJ1-1; d_call: -
cdr3_nt: TGTGCCAGCAGCCCCACGGTTGCGGTCGAGGAGACCCAGTACTTC; cdr3_aa: CASSPTVAVEETQYF; v_call: TRBV5-4; j_call: TRBJ2-5; d_call: -
cdr3_nt: TGCGCCAGCAGCTTGGTAGGGGGGAACACTGAAGCTTTCTTT; cdr3_aa: CASSLVGGNTEAFF; v_call: TRBV5-1; j_call: TRBJ1-1; d_call: -
cdr3_nt: TGTGCCAGCAGCCCTCGGGTACAAGAGACCCAGTACTTC; cdr3_aa: CASSPRVQETQYF; v_call: TRBV7-3; j_call: TRBJ2-5; d_call: -
cdr3_nt: TGTGCCAGCAGCCGTGACGACAGGCACACTGAAGCTTTCTTT; cdr3_aa: CASSRDDRHTEAFF; v_call: TRBV7-3; j_call: TRBJ1-1; d_call: -
cdr3_nt: TGCGCCAGCAGCCTCAGTAATAACTATGGCTACACCTTC; cdr3_aa: CASSLSNNYGYTF; v_call: TRBV5-1; j_call: TRBJ1-2; d_call: -
cdr3_nt: TGTGCCAGCAGCCCGGAGAAGGGGTATAATTCACCCCTCCACTTT; cdr3_aa: CASSPEKGYNSPLHF; v_call: TRBV5-4; j_call: TRBJ1-6; d_call: -
cdr3_nt: TGTGCCAGCAGCCTAAGGACAGCAAACACTGAAGCTTTCTTT; cdr3_aa: CASSLRTANTEAFF; v_call: TRBV5-4; j_call: TRBJ1-1; d_call: -
cdr3_nt: TGTGCCAGTAACACCTTAGGAGACTATGGCTACACCTTC; cdr3_aa: CASNTLGDYGYTF; v_call: TRBV19; j_call: TRBJ1-2; d_call: -
cdr3_nt: TGTGCCAGCAGCTTTCGAGACAGGTTCGACTATAGCAATCAGCCCCAGCATTTT; cdr3_aa: CASSFRDRFDYSNQPQHF; v_call: TRBV5-8; j_call: TRBJ1-5; d_call: -
cdr3_nt: TGTGCCAGCCCCCCGGATGAGAGACTCTACAATGGCTACACCTTC; cdr3_aa: CASPPDERLYNGYTF; v_call: TRBV27; j_call: TRBJ1-2; d_call: -
cdr3_nt: TGCGCCAGCAGCTTAGACACAGGGCGGGACACTGAAGCTTTCTTT; cdr3_aa: CASSLDTGRDTEAFF; v_call: TRBV5-1; j_call: TRBJ1-1; d_call: -
cdr3_nt: TGTGCCAGCAGCCAGGGACAGGGGAACCAGCCCCAGCATTTT; cdr3_aa: CASSQGQGNQPQHF; v_call: TRBV2; j_call: TRBJ1-5; d_call: TRBD1
cdr3_nt: TGTGCCAGCAGTTTCCCCCCACGAGGGAGAAACACCATATATTTT; cdr3_aa: CASSFPPRGRNTIYF; v_call: TRBV6-6; j_call: TRBJ1-3; d_call: -
cdr3_nt: TGTGCCAGTACTGGGACAGGGGGCTGGGACACTGAAGCTTTCTTT; cdr3_aa: CASTGTGGWDTEAFF; v_call: TRBV19; j_call: TRBJ1-1; d_call: TRBD1
cdr3_nt: TGTGCCAGCAGCTTCGGGACTAGAGATTTGGAGCAGTTCTTC; cdr3_aa: CASSFGTRDLEQFF; v_call: TRBV7-9; j_call: TRBJ2-1; d_call: TRBD2
cdr3_nt: TGTGCCAGCATCACTAGAGCGCAGTCTCGCAATGAGCAGTTCTTC; cdr3_aa: CASITRAQSRNEQFF; v_call: TRBV5-8; j_call: TRBJ2-1; d_call: -
cdr3_nt: TGTGCCAGCTCACTAAGACAGGGGTTCTACGAGCAGTACTTC; cdr3_aa: CASSLRQGFYEQYF; v_call: TRBV18; j_call: TRBJ2-7; d_call: TRBD1
cdr3_nt: TGTGCCAGCAGCTTACAGCATAATTCACCCCTCCACTTT; cdr3_aa: CASSLQHNSPLHF; v_call: TRBV5-5; j_call: TRBJ1-6; d_call: -
cdr3_nt: TGTGCCAGCAGCGTAGACGGACTAGCGGGGGGGTCCTACAATGAGCAGTTCTTC; cdr3_aa: CASSVDGLAGGSYNEQFF; v_call: TRBV9; j_call: TRBJ2-1; d_call: TRBD2
cdr3_nt: TGTGCCATCAGGGGGACTAGCGGGGAGACCCAGTACTTC; cdr3_aa: CAIRGTSGETQYF; v_call: TRBV10-3; j_call: TRBJ2-5; d_call: TRBD2
cdr3_nt: TGTGCCATCAGTACTAGCGGGGGGGCCGCAGATACGCAGTATTTT; cdr3_aa: CAISTSGGAADTQYF; v_call: TRBV10-3; j_call: TRBJ2-3; d_call: TRBD2
cdr3_nt: TGCGCCAGCAGCTTAACCGGGACAGTTAACTATGGCTACACCTTC; cdr3_aa: CASSLTGTVNYGYTF; v_call: TRBV5-1; j_call: TRBJ1-2; d_call: TRBD1
cdr3_nt: TGTGCCAGCACGAGGGGGGGCCCTTCAGATACGCAGTATTTT; cdr3_aa: CASTRGGPSDTQYF; v_call: TRBV6-1; j_call: TRBJ2-3; d_call: -